A selection of T cell receptor beta chains follows, all from one sample in a study of Ad26.COV2.S vaccination and SARS-CoV-2 variants. TCRdb's table, derived via immunoSEQ multiplex PCR, lists solely in-frame clones and lacks some. The sample holds roughly 300,000 clones, 75% to 90% seen once. The sequencing here drew on peripheral blood, taken in a trial of Ad26.COV2.S vaccine versus placebo. Every receptor here comes from a person aged 18-60 years who received the Ad26.COV2.S COVID-19 vaccine or a placebo. Both conserved end residues are part of each CDR3. D genes are given only for firm matches. Where a row states a size, it is once, few, many or the class of an expanded clone; other rows omit it.

V gene: TRBV5-1; J gene: TRBJ2-1; CDR3 length: 16; clone size: -; D gene: TRBD2; CDR3 protein: CASSFRLAGGYNEQFF; CDR3 DNA: TGCGCCAGCAGCTTCCGCCTAGCGGGAGGATACAATGAGCAGTTCTTC
V gene: TRBV5-6; J gene: TRBJ2-5; CDR3 length: 16; clone size: -; D gene: -; CDR3 protein: CASSLELQGLQETQYF; CDR3 DNA: TGTGCCAGCAGCTTGGAATTACAGGGCCTCCAAGAGACCCAGTACTTC
V gene: TRBV9; J gene: TRBJ2-7; CDR3 length: 18; clone size: -; D gene: TRBD2; CDR3 protein: CASSVASGGSSFSYEQYF; CDR3 DNA: TGTGCCAGCAGCGTAGCTAGCGGGGGGTCATCTTTCTCCTACGAGCAGTACTTC
V gene: TRBV5-1; J gene: TRBJ2-7; CDR3 length: 14; clone size: -; D gene: -; CDR3 protein: CASSLASGNYEQYF; CDR3 DNA: TGCGCCAGCAGCTTGGCTTCAGGGAACTACGAGCAGTACTTC
V gene: TRBV28; J gene: TRBJ1-2; CDR3 length: 16; clone size: -; D gene: TRBD1; CDR3 protein: CASSPGQGAGSYGYTF; CDR3 DNA: TGTGCCAGCAGCCCGGGACAGGGGGCCGGTTCCTATGGCTACACCTTC
V gene: TRBV5-1; J gene: TRBJ2-7; CDR3 length: 15; clone size: -; D gene: TRBD2; CDR3 protein: CASSLAGGGAYEQYF; CDR3 DNA: TGCGCCAGCAGCTTGGCGGGCGGGGGTGCCTACGAGCAGTACTTC
V gene: TRBV28; J gene: TRBJ2-7; CDR3 length: 15; clone size: -; D gene: -; CDR3 protein: CASSFLGPPAYEQYF; CDR3 DNA: TGTGCCAGCAGTTTCCTGGGACCGCCGGCCTACGAGCAGTACTTC
V gene: TRBV7-6; J gene: TRBJ2-3; CDR3 length: 16; clone size: once; D gene: -; CDR3 protein: CASSLAGSSGTDTQYF; CDR3 DNA: TGTGCCAGCAGCTTAGCGGGGAGTAGCGGCACAGATACGCAGTATTTT
V gene: TRBV7-9; J gene: TRBJ2-1; CDR3 length: 12; clone size: -; D gene: -; CDR3 protein: CASRGFSGEQFF; CDR3 DNA: TGTGCCAGCCGGGGGTTCTCAGGTGAGCAGTTCTTC
V gene: TRBV25-1; J gene: TRBJ2-7; CDR3 length: 14; clone size: -; D gene: -; CDR3 protein: CASRADGELGEQYF; CDR3 DNA: TGTGCCAGCAGAGCTGACGGGGAGCTGGGCGAGCAGTACTTC
V gene: TRBV7-2; J gene: TRBJ2-7; CDR3 length: 15; clone size: -; D gene: TRBD2; CDR3 protein: CASSPSGLTTYEQYF; CDR3 DNA: TGTGCCAGCAGCCCTAGCGGGCTCACCACCTACGAGCAGTACTTC
V gene: TRBV11-2; J gene: TRBJ2-2; CDR3 length: 15; clone size: -; D gene: -; CDR3 protein: CASSLPDRGTGELFF; CDR3 DNA: TGTGCCAGCAGCTTACCAGACAGAGGGACCGGGGAGCTGTTTTTT
V gene: TRBV5-8; J gene: TRBJ2-7; CDR3 length: 15; clone size: -; D gene: -; CDR3 protein: CASSLWAGNDYEQYF; CDR3 DNA: TGTGCCAGCAGCTTATGGGCAGGGAATGACTACGAGCAGTACTTC
V gene: TRBV19; J gene: TRBJ2-5; CDR3 length: 15; clone size: -; D gene: TRBD2; CDR3 protein: CASSRTSGHQETQYF; CDR3 DNA: TGTGCCAGTAGCCGGACTAGCGGGCACCAAGAGACCCAGTACTTC
V gene: TRBV28; J gene: TRBJ2-5; CDR3 length: 18; clone size: -; D gene: TRBD2; CDR3 protein: CASSPLGLAGGPRETQYF; CDR3 DNA: TGTGCCAGCAGTCCCCTGGGACTAGCGGGAGGGCCGAGAGAGACCCAGTACTTC
V gene: TRBV4-2; J gene: TRBJ1-1; CDR3 length: 15; clone size: few; D gene: TRBD1; CDR3 protein: CASSQEGTGRPEAFF; CDR3 DNA: TGTGCCAGCAGCCAAGAAGGGACAGGCCGTCCTGAAGCTTTCTTT
V gene: TRBV7-9; J gene: TRBJ1-5; CDR3 length: 15; clone size: -; D gene: TRBD1; CDR3 protein: CASSLKGAGNQPQHF; CDR3 DNA: TGTGCCAGCAGCTTAAAGGGGGCGGGGAATCAGCCCCAGCATTTT
V gene: TRBV5-4; J gene: TRBJ2-1; CDR3 length: 15; clone size: -; D gene: TRBD2; CDR3 protein: CASSLRTSWDNEQFF; CDR3 DNA: TGTGCCAGCAGCCTTCGGACTAGTTGGGACAATGAGCAGTTCTTC
V gene: TRBV7-8; J gene: TRBJ1-4; CDR3 length: 14; clone size: -; D gene: -; CDR3 protein: CASTPRRYNEKLFF; CDR3 DNA: TGTGCCAGCACCCCCCGACGGTATAATGAAAAACTGTTTTTT
V gene: TRBV5-1; J gene: TRBJ2-1; CDR3 length: 15; clone size: few; D gene: TRBD1; CDR3 protein: CASSRTGALYNEQFF; CDR3 DNA: TGCGCCAGCAGCCGAACAGGGGCACTCTACAATGAGCAGTTCTTC
V gene: TRBV18; J gene: TRBJ1-5; CDR3 length: 14; clone size: -; D gene: -; CDR3 protein: CASSPTGPHQPQHF; CDR3 DNA: TGTGCCAGCTCACCAACGGGACCCCATCAGCCCCAGCATTTT
V gene: TRBV19; J gene: TRBJ1-6; CDR3 length: 14; clone size: few; D gene: TRBD1; CDR3 protein: CASSTTGGNSPLHF; CDR3 DNA: TGTGCCAGTAGTACCACAGGGGGTAACTCACCCCTCCACTTT
V gene: TRBV6-2/TRBV6-3; J gene: TRBJ1-5; CDR3 length: 16; clone size: -; D gene: TRBD1; CDR3 protein: CASSSGTGRGNQPQHF; CDR3 DNA: TGTGCCAGCAGTTCCGGGACAGGGCGGGGCAATCAGCCCCAGCATTTT
V gene: TRBV11-2; J gene: TRBJ2-7; CDR3 length: 16; clone size: -; D gene: TRBD2; CDR3 protein: CASSPVGSGGLYEQYF; CDR3 DNA: TGTGCCAGCAGCCCAGTGGGTAGCGGGGGCCTTTACGAGCAGTACTTC
V gene: TRBV5-1; J gene: TRBJ2-5; CDR3 length: 14; clone size: -; D gene: -; CDR3 protein: CASSLAASRETQYF; CDR3 DNA: TGCGCCAGCAGCTTGGCTGCATCTAGGGAGACCCAGTACTTC
V gene: TRBV28; J gene: TRBJ1-5; CDR3 length: 16; clone size: -; D gene: TRBD1; CDR3 protein: CASSPLGQGRGQPQHF; CDR3 DNA: TGTGCCAGCAGTCCACTGGGACAGGGCCGAGGTCAGCCCCAGCATTTT
V gene: TRBV29-1; J gene: TRBJ1-2; CDR3 length: 13; clone size: once; D gene: TRBD1; CDR3 protein: CSAMTGANYGYTF; CDR3 DNA: TGCAGCGCCATGACAGGGGCTAACTATGGCTACACCTTC
V gene: TRBV6-6; J gene: TRBJ2-7; CDR3 length: 12; clone size: -; D gene: TRBD1; CDR3 protein: CASSRQGTAQYF; CDR3 DNA: TGTGCCAGCAGTCGACAGGGAACGGCGCAGTACTTC
V gene: TRBV2; J gene: TRBJ1-2; CDR3 length: 13; clone size: -; D gene: -; CDR3 protein: CASRGQSIYGYTF; CDR3 DNA: TGTGCCAGCAGAGGACAGTCGATCTATGGCTACACCTTC
V gene: TRBV19; J gene: TRBJ2-1; CDR3 length: 13; clone size: -; D gene: -; CDR3 protein: CASSRRDYNEQFF; CDR3 DNA: TGTGCCAGTAGTAGGAGAGATTACAATGAGCAGTTCTTC
V gene: TRBV6-5; J gene: TRBJ2-7; CDR3 length: 15; clone size: once; D gene: -; CDR3 protein: CATAGRPLTSYEQYF; CDR3 DNA: TGTGCCACCGCAGGGCGCCCTTTGACTTCCTACGAGCAGTACTTC
V gene: TRBV5-6; J gene: TRBJ2-1; CDR3 length: 13; clone size: -; D gene: -; CDR3 protein: CASSLDGFNEQFF; CDR3 DNA: TGTGCCAGCAGCTTGGACGGCTTCAATGAGCAGTTCTTC
V gene: TRBV28; J gene: TRBJ1-3; CDR3 length: 14; clone size: few; D gene: -; CDR3 protein: CATVGGHSGNTIYF; CDR3 DNA: TGTGCCACTGTCGGGGGGCACTCTGGAAACACCATATATTTT
V gene: TRBV4-2; J gene: TRBJ2-7; CDR3 length: 12; clone size: many; D gene: -; CDR3 protein: CASSQVPYEQYF; CDR3 DNA: TGTGCCAGCAGCCAAGTTCCCTACGAGCAGTACTTC
V gene: TRBV10-3; J gene: TRBJ2-7; CDR3 length: 15; clone size: -; D gene: TRBD1; CDR3 protein: CAISDKGQGRYEQYF; CDR3 DNA: TGTGCCATCAGTGATAAAGGACAGGGGAGGTACGAGCAGTACTTC
V gene: TRBV5-1; J gene: TRBJ2-4; CDR3 length: 14; clone size: once; D gene: -; CDR3 protein: CASSLGSLGLEEVF; CDR3 DNA: TGCGCCAGCAGCTTGGGTTCCCTGGGACTGGAAGAGGTATTC
V gene: TRBV4-3; J gene: TRBJ1-1; CDR3 length: 15; clone size: -; D gene: TRBD1; CDR3 protein: CASSQDRGLNTEAFF; CDR3 DNA: TGCGCCAGCAGCCAGGACAGGGGGCTGAACACTGAAGCTTTCTTT
V gene: TRBV10-2; J gene: TRBJ1-2; CDR3 length: 14; clone size: -; D gene: -; CDR3 protein: CASSERSSTSGYTF; CDR3 DNA: TGCGCCAGCAGTGAGCGCAGCAGTACCTCAGGCTACACCTTC
V gene: TRBV27; J gene: TRBJ2-1; CDR3 length: 14; clone size: -; D gene: TRBD2; CDR3 protein: CASHRSGVYNEQFF; CDR3 DNA: TGTGCCAGCCATAGGAGCGGGGTGTACAATGAGCAGTTCTTC
V gene: TRBV6-5; J gene: TRBJ2-5; CDR3 length: 12; clone size: -; D gene: -; CDR3 protein: CASGGGIETQYF; CDR3 DNA: TGTGCCAGCGGAGGAGGGATAGAGACCCAGTACTTC
V gene: TRBV7-9; J gene: TRBJ2-4; CDR3 length: 15; clone size: -; D gene: -; CDR3 protein: CASSKTGQLKNIQYF; CDR3 DNA: TGTGCCAGCAGCAAGACAGGACAACTAAAAAACATTCAGTACTTC
V gene: TRBV19; J gene: TRBJ2-1; CDR3 length: 17; clone size: -; D gene: TRBD2; CDR3 protein: CASSSPGFSGRAVGWFF; CDR3 DNA: TGTGCCAGTAGTTCGCCCGGTTTTAGCGGGAGGGCCGTCGGGTGGTTCTTC
V gene: TRBV19; J gene: TRBJ1-1; CDR3 length: 13; clone size: few; D gene: -; CDR3 protein: CASRGLSATEAFF; CDR3 DNA: TGTGCCAGTAGAGGTCTCTCCGCCACTGAAGCTTTCTTT
V gene: TRBV19; J gene: TRBJ1-4; CDR3 length: 20; clone size: -; D gene: -; CDR3 protein: CASSIPILRQEGTTNEKLFF; CDR3 DNA: TGTGCCAGTAGTATCCCTATACTTCGGCAAGAAGGGACAACAAATGAAAAACTGTTTTTT
V gene: TRBV9; J gene: TRBJ2-4; CDR3 length: 14; clone size: once; D gene: TRBD1; CDR3 protein: CASSATGAKNIQYF; CDR3 DNA: TGTGCCAGCAGCGCCACAGGGGCGAAAAACATTCAGTACTTC
V gene: TRBV5-1; J gene: TRBJ2-1; CDR3 length: 15; clone size: -; D gene: TRBD2; CDR3 protein: CASSLELAGNNEQFF; CDR3 DNA: TGCGCCAGCAGCTTGGAGCTAGCGGGGAACAATGAGCAGTTCTTC
V gene: TRBV30; J gene: TRBJ2-1; CDR3 length: 17; clone size: -; D gene: TRBD2; CDR3 protein: CAWSVRGSGRALTEQFF; CDR3 DNA: TGTGCCTGGAGTGTACGAGGTAGCGGGAGGGCCTTAACTGAGCAGTTCTTC
V gene: TRBV7-9; J gene: TRBJ2-4; CDR3 length: 15; clone size: once; D gene: -; CDR3 protein: CASSLAELPKNIQYF; CDR3 DNA: TGTGCCAGCAGCTTAGCCGAGTTGCCCAAAAACATTCAGTACTTC
V gene: TRBV11-2; J gene: TRBJ2-2; CDR3 length: 15; clone size: -; D gene: -; CDR3 protein: CASSQSLAKTGELFF; CDR3 DNA: TGTGCCAGCAGCCAAAGTCTAGCGAAAACCGGGGAGCTGTTTTTT
V gene: TRBV5-6; J gene: TRBJ2-7; CDR3 length: 14; clone size: -; D gene: -; CDR3 protein: CASSRGTRMNEQYF; CDR3 DNA: TGTGCCAGCAGCCGAGGGACACGCATGAACGAGCAGTACTTC
V gene: TRBV12-3/TRBV12-4; J gene: TRBJ2-7; CDR3 length: 12; clone size: -; D gene: -; CDR3 protein: CASRNRAHEQYF; CDR3 DNA: TGTGCCAGCAGAAATAGGGCCCACGAGCAGTACTTC
V gene: TRBV5-1; J gene: TRBJ2-3; CDR3 length: 15; clone size: -; D gene: TRBD2; CDR3 protein: CASSLAGGGTDTQYF; CDR3 DNA: TGCGCCAGCAGCTTGGCTGGGGGGGGGACAGATACGCAGTATTTT
V gene: TRBV24-1; J gene: TRBJ2-1; CDR3 length: 15; clone size: -; D gene: TRBD2; CDR3 protein: CATSDYGLAGDEQFF; CDR3 DNA: TGTGCCACCAGTGATTATGGACTAGCGGGGGATGAGCAGTTCTTC
V gene: TRBV10-3; J gene: TRBJ2-5; CDR3 length: 12; clone size: -; D gene: -; CDR3 protein: CAISDAGETQYF; CDR3 DNA: TGTGCCATCAGTGACGCAGGGGAGACCCAGTACTTC
V gene: TRBV4-1; J gene: TRBJ1-1; CDR3 length: 14; clone size: once; D gene: -; CDR3 protein: CASSQATGYTEAFF; CDR3 DNA: TGCGCCAGCAGCCAAGCTACAGGGTACACTGAAGCTTTCTTT
V gene: TRBV6-5; J gene: TRBJ1-2; CDR3 length: 15; clone size: -; D gene: TRBD1; CDR3 protein: CASSDSGQPAGSYTF; CDR3 DNA: TGTGCCAGCAGTGACTCGGGACAGCCCGCGGGTAGCTACACCTTC
V gene: TRBV6-5; J gene: TRBJ2-5; CDR3 length: 15; clone size: -; D gene: TRBD2; CDR3 protein: CASSGREAYQETQYF; CDR3 DNA: TGTGCCAGCAGCGGCCGGGAGGCCTACCAAGAGACCCAGTACTTC
V gene: TRBV28; J gene: TRBJ2-7; CDR3 length: 13; clone size: few; D gene: TRBD2; CDR3 protein: CAIRTSGDHEQYF; CDR3 DNA: TGTGCCATCCGGACTAGCGGGGACCACGAGCAGTACTTC
V gene: TRBV7-8; J gene: TRBJ1-3; CDR3 length: 12; clone size: -; D gene: -; CDR3 protein: CASTQRGNTIYF; CDR3 DNA: TGTGCCAGCACCCAGCGTGGAAACACCATATATTTT